The 30 T cell receptor beta chains in this list originate from one sample, sequenced in a study of blood T cell repertoires in COVID-19. The assay was immunoSEQ multiplex PCR, and TCRdb's table has in-frame clones only and misses some. The sample includes some 370,000 clones, 83% of them seen just once. Sequencing input: PBMCs or T cells enriched from blood (not recorded which). The receptors stem from a woman between 45 and 65 years old who had recovered from COVID-19.

This clone was seen a single time. The chain couples TRBV5-8 to TRBJ1-3; D gene uncertain. From germline, CDR1 is SGHTS and CDR2 YDEGEE. Trimming removed 10 bases from V and 4 bases from J, with 18 bases in between. This CDR3 is built from 14 residues. CDR3 DNA: TGTGCCTCCGGAGGGTGGGGAGCCGGAAACACCATATATTTT. Translating it yields CASGGWGAGNTIYF.

This chain connects TRBV6-2 or TRBV6-3 to TRBJ1-2, with D uncertain. Germline CDR1 and CDR2: MNHEY and SVGEGT. Trimming left V 0 bases short and J 8 bases short, with 13 bases between. CDR3 length: 14 residues. CDR3 sequence: CASSYSAHFGGYTF. DNA for the CDR3: TGTGCCAGCAGTTACTCTGCCCACTTCGGGGGCTACACCTTC.

The chain uses TRBV7-8 and TRBJ2-7, with D tentatively TRBD2 (5 bases). The length of the CDR3 is 21 residues. The germline gives CDR1 SGHVS, CDR2 FQNEAQ. Deletions cut 3 bases from V and 5 bases from J, with 35 bases between. CDR3 coding DNA: TGTGCCAGCAGCTTTTTGGCCCCAGAAAGGTTAACTAAGAGGGTACCCCACGAGCAGTACTTC. Translation gives CASSFLAPERLTKRVPHEQYF.

This clone was detected once. The chain joins TRBV6-5 to TRBJ1-6, with unresolved D. Germline V gives CDR1 MNHEY, CDR2 SVGAGI. The CDR3 consists of 12 residues. The V and J ends lost 5 bases and 12 bases respectively, with 11 bases between them. CDR3 residues: CASSHQPGPLHF. CDR3 DNA sequence: TGTGCCAGCAGTCACCAACCCGGACCCCTCCACTTT.

This sequence joins TRBV10-3 and TRBJ1-2; D unclear. This CDR3 region has 14 residues. Germline CDR1 ENHRY, CDR2 SYGVKD. Trimming left V 1 base short and J 5 bases short, with 11 bases between. Written as DNA, the CDR3 is TGTGCCATCAGTGAGTTCTCACCGGGGTATGGCTACACCTTC. Translation gives CAISEFSPGYGYTF.

This clone was recorded once. CDR3 coding DNA: TGCAGCGTTGAGGACAGAACGAACACTGAAGCTTTCTTT. This encodes CSVEDRTNTEAFF. V and J are TRBV29-1 and TRBJ1-1; D is perhaps TRBD1 (6 bases). The CDR3 has 13 residues. Germline loops: CDR1 SQVTM, CDR2 ANQGSEA. Trimming took 3 bases from V and 1 from J, leaving 9 bases between them.

This chain links TRBV5-6 with TRBJ2-3; D is possibly TRBD2 (5 bases). CDR1 SGHDT and CDR2 YYEEEE come from the germline V gene. The ends were cut back, 6 bases at V and 2 bases at J, with 16 bases in the middle. The CDR3 covers 15 residues. DNA for the CDR3: TGTGCCAGCACCCCCCGGCTAGCCAACACAGATACGCAGTATTTT. Translated, it gives CASTPRLANTDTQYF.

The chain is built from TRBV7-2 and TRBJ1-1; D is uncertain. Germline CDR1 is SGHTA and CDR2 is FQGNSA. Trimming stripped 5 bases from V and 0 bases from J, with 19 bases between. This CDR3 is built from 17 residues. CDR3 protein: CASSPEARWRLNTEAFF. The DNA for the CDR3 is TGTGCCAGCAGCCCAGAGGCCAGGTGGAGGTTGAACACTGAAGCTTTCTTT.

This clone appeared once. J is TRBJ2-5 and V is TRBV5-1; 7 bases align to TRBD1. J lost 1 base, V lost 3 bases, and 12 bases had no gene match. Looked up from germline, CDR1 is SGHRS and CDR2 is YFSETQ. The CDR3 runs to 17 residues. CDR3 bases: TGCGCCAGCAGCTCCACGCCCGCAGGACAGGTCCAAGAGACCCAGTACTTC. Protein: CASSSTPAGQVQETQYF.

The chain links TRBV5-4 to TRBJ1-6, with no clear D. Trimming removed 5 bases from V and 5 bases from J, with 14 bases in between. Germline CDR1 SGHNT, CDR2 YYREEE (reference sequence). The CDR3 contains 15 residues. This CDR3 reads CASSLLQQDNSPLHF. CDR3 in DNA: TGTGCCAGCAGTCTACTACAACAAGATAATTCACCCCTCCACTTT.

The chain has TRBV19 and TRBJ2-1; TRBD2 matches at 8 bases. V shed 4 bases and J 7 bases; nucleotides not matched to a gene: 12. This CDR3 is built from 16 residues. Germline V gene data show CDR1 as LNHDA and CDR2 as SQIVND (reference sequence). CDR3 region: CASSKYRREVLNEQFF. The DNA for the CDR3 is TGTGCCAGTAGTAAGTATAGGCGGGAGGTCTTAAATGAGCAGTTCTTC.

This clone occurred a few times. The chain carries TRBV6-1 and TRBJ1-2; tentative D call: TRBD1 (5 bases). Germline CDR1 MNHNS, CDR2 SASEGT. V was cut by 10 bases and J by 2 bases, with 8 bases left in between. The CDR3 consists of 11 residues. Here the CDR3 DNA reads TGTGCCACCGCAGGGAACTATGGCTACACCTTC. It is translated as CATAGNYGYTF.

The chain employs TRBV5-1 and TRBJ2-5; 8 nucleotides agree with TRBD2. Unmatched junction bases numbered 7, after V lost 7 bases and J lost 2 bases. From germline, CDR1 is SGHRS and CDR2 YFSETQ. This CDR3 contains 14 residues. The CDR3 loop is CASASGLPQETQYF. Here the CDR3 DNA reads TGCGCCAGCGCTAGCGGGTTACCGCAAGAGACCCAGTACTTC.

V gene TRBV3-1 (or the pseudogene TRBV3-2) combines with J gene TRBJ2-2, with D possibly TRBD2 on 5 matching bases. The CDR3 is 17 residues long. Germline V gene sequence: CDR1 LGHDT, CDR2 YNNKEL (reference sequence). The germline V and J ends were trimmed by 8 bases and 7 bases, with 26 bases remaining between them. CDR3 DNA sequence: TGTGCCAGCGTTCCGAACTCGCCGGGATGGAGTCACGGGGAGCTGTTTTTT. Translation gives CASVPNSPGWSHGELFF.

The chain recombines TRBV6-2 or TRBV6-3 with TRBJ1-5; 9 bases are shared with TRBD1. The CDR3 loop spans 18 amino acids. Unmatched junction bases numbered 16, after V lost 6 bases and J lost 4 bases. The germline V gene has CDR1 MNHEY and CDR2 SVGEGT. The CDR3 DNA follows: TGTGCCAGCAGCCAGGGGGGCTGGGGACAGGGATGGAATCAGCCCCAGCATTTT. Its protein is CASSQGGWGQGWNQPQHF.

V gene TRBV14 combines with J gene TRBJ1-1; no reliable D call. The CDR3 is made up of 17 amino acids. Germline CDR1 is SGHDN and CDR2 is FVKESK. Trimming took off 1 base at V and 0 bases at J, with 15 bases between the two ends. The CDR3 here is CASSQALPSAMNTEAFF. Written as DNA, the CDR3 is TGTGCCAGCAGCCAAGCCCTGCCCAGTGCCATGAACACTGAAGCTTTCTTT.

In this sample, this clone turned up a few times. The rearrangement joins TRBV29-1 to TRBJ1-1, with D possibly being TRBD1 (6 bases). The CDR3 covers 14 residues. The germline V gene has CDR1 SQVTM and CDR2 ANQGSEA. The V gene lost 4 bases and the J gene lost 0 bases, with 12 bases spanning the gap. Written as DNA, the CDR3 is TGCAGCGTTGGGTCCGGGGGGCTGAACACTGAAGCTTTCTTT. This gives the protein CSVGSGGLNTEAFF.

J is TRBJ1-6 and V is TRBV7-2; TRBD1 matches at 8 bases. The CDR3 covers 16 residues. Germline assignment: CDR1 SGHTA and CDR2 FQGNSA. V lost 4 bases and J lost 6; bases outside the gene matches: 8. CDR3 DNA sequence: TGTGCCAGCAGCTCACAGGGGGAGATCGTTAATTCACCCCTCCACTTT. Amino acids: CASSSQGEIVNSPLHF. The full variable domain, in which reference TRBV7-2 and TRBJ1-6 provide the parts outside the CDR3, is GAGVSQSPSNKVTEKGKDVELRCDPISGHTALYWYRQSLGQGLEFLIYFQGNSAPDKSGLPSDRFSAERTGGSVSTLTIQRTQQEDSAVYLCASSSQGEIVNSPLHFGNGTRLTVT.

V and J are TRBV11-2 and TRBJ2-7; TRBD1 matches at 7 bases. The CDR3 runs to 14 residues. The V and J ends lost 11 bases and 2 bases, in that order; junction bases with no gene match: 12. The germline V gene has CDR1 SGHAT and CDR2 FQNNGV. Written as DNA, the CDR3 is TGTGCCGTCCCAGCCCGGGACAGAGCCTACGAGCAGTACTTC. Its protein product is CAVPARDRAYEQYF.

V and J are TRBV6-6 and TRBJ2-1; 10 bases line up with TRBD1. V was clipped by 3 bases and J by 7 bases; unmatched bases: 3. CDR3 size: 14 residues. CDR1 MNHNY and CDR2 SVGAGI come from the germline V gene (reference sequence). The CDR3 loop is CASSYRTGGNEQFF. CDR3 in DNA: TGTGCCAGCAGTTATCGGACAGGGGGAAATGAGCAGTTCTTC.

This chain uses TRBV7-2 with TRBJ2-3; TRBD2 agrees at 11 bases. This CDR3 has 15 residues. The germline V gene encodes CDR1 SGHTA and CDR2 FQGNSA. The trim removed 5 bases at V and 5 bases at J, leaving 6 bases unmatched. For the CDR3, the DNA is TGTGCCAGCAGCAAGACTAGCGGGGTTGGAGATACGCAGTATTTT. Translation: CASSKTSGVGDTQYF.

The rearrangement joins TRBV18 to TRBJ2-7; TRBD1 matches at 9 bases. The CDR3 is made up of 16 amino acids. The germline CDR1 and CDR2 sequences are KGHSH and LQKENI. V shed 6 bases, J shed 0 bases, and the junction held 9 bases outside the gene matches. The CDR3 is CASSRLGTGSSYEQYF. CDR3 in DNA: TGTGCCAGCTCCCGGCTCGGGACAGGGAGCTCCTACGAGCAGTACTTC.

This rearrangement joins TRBV6-2 or TRBV6-3 to TRBJ2-2; D perhaps matches TRBD2 (7 bases). Trimming stripped 0 bases from V and 9 bases from J, with 14 bases between. Looked up from germline, CDR1 is MNHEY and CDR2 is SVGEGT. The CDR3 sequence is 15 residues long. DNA of the CDR3: TGTGCCAGCAGTTACTCGACGGGGGGCATCTGGGAGCTGTTTTTT. It translates to CASSYSTGGIWELFF.

V is TRBV10-3 and J is TRBJ1-2; 10 bases match TRBD1. The J segment lost 8 bases and the V segment lost 10 bases, leaving 13 bases of the junction unmatched. Looked up from germline, CDR1 is ENHRY and CDR2 is SYGVKD. The CDR3 contains 14 residues. The CDR3 sequence is CATGDRGSIGGYTF. The CDR3 DNA sequence: TGTGCCACCGGGGACAGGGGCTCTATTGGAGGCTACACCTTC.

This chain uses TRBV4-3 with TRBJ2-7, with D tentatively TRBD1 (5 bases). Germline CDR1 reads LGHNA; CDR2 reads YSLEER. The CDR3 spans 15 residues. Trimming left V 5 bases short and J 2 bases short, with 16 bases between. The CDR3 DNA reads TGCGCCAGCAGCTACCTATCAGGACAAGCCTACGAGCAGTACTTC. Protein product: CASSYLSGQAYEQYF.

A single count supports this clone. This chain connects TRBV5-1 to TRBJ1-2, with 8 bases aligning to TRBD1. CDR1 and CDR2 (germline): SGHRS, YFSETQ. V lost 3 bases and J lost 7; bases outside the gene matches: 11. This CDR3 is built from 15 residues. The DNA for the CDR3 is TGCGCCAGCAGCTGGGGGGACAGGCAGACGGGTGGCTACACCTTC. Protein: CASSWGDRQTGGYTF.

The V gene is TRBV6-5, the J gene TRBJ2-7, with D possibly matching TRBD1 (5 bases). The CDR3 runs to 13 residues. Trimming left V 6 bases short and J 2 bases short, with 11 bases between. The germline V gene has CDR1 MNHEY and CDR2 SVGAGI. The CDR3 sequence: CASRSTATYEQYF. In nucleotides, the CDR3 is TGTGCCAGCAGATCGACAGCTACCTACGAGCAGTACTTC.

The CDR3 bases are TGTGCCAGCAGTTTGCGGGGGGTCACAGATACGCAGTATTTT. Translated: CASSLRGVTDTQYF. The genes are TRBV6-2 or TRBV6-3 and TRBJ2-3; TRBD2 matches 8 bases. J was trimmed by 2 bases and V by 4 bases; bases with no gene match: 2. The length of the CDR3 is 14 residues. CDR1 and CDR2 from the germline V gene are MNHEY and SVGEGT.

This clone has ten or more counts. CDR3 sequence reads: CASSSGTGGSYGYTF. DNA for the CDR3: TGTGCCAGCAGTTCCGGGACAGGGGGGTCCTATGGCTACACCTTC. The rearrangement links TRBV6-4 to TRBJ1-2, with 11 bases that match TRBD1. Germline CDR1 MRHNA, CDR2 SNTAGT. The CDR3 totals 15 residues. Trimming took 5 bases from V and 4 from J; bases not matched to a gene: 6.

The rearrangement joins TRBV9 to TRBJ2-5; 9 bases are a match to TRBD2. The CDR3 contains 15 residues. Losses at the gene ends were 1 base for V and 5 bases for J; bases not matched to a gene: 6. Germline CDR1 and CDR2: SGDLS and YYNGEE. Here the CDR3 DNA reads TGTGCCAGCAGCGTATTAGCGGGAGTGAGGGAGACCCAGTACTTC. This sequence encodes CASSVLAGVRETQYF.